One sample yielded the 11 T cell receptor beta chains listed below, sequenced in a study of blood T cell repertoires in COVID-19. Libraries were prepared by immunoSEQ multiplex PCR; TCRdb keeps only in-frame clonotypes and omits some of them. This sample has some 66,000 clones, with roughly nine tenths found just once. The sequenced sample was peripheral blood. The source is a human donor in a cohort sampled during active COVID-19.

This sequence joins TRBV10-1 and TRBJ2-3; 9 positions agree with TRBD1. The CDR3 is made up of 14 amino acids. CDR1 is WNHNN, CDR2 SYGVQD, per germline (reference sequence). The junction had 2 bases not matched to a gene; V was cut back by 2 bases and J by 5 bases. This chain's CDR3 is CASSEGTGIDTQYF. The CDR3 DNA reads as TGCGCCAGCAGTGAGGGGACAGGGATAGATACGCAGTATTTT.

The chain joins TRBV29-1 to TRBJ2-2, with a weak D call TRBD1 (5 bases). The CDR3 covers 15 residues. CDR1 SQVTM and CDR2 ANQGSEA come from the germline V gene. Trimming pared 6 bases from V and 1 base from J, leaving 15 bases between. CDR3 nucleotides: TGCAGCGTCGAATCCCGCCAGGGGAACACCGGGGAGCTGTTTTTT. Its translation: CSVESRQGNTGELFF.

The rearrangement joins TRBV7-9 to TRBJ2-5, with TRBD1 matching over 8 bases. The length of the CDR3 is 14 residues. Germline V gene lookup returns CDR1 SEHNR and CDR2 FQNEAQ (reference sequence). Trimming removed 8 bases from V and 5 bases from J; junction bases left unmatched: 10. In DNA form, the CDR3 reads TGTGCCAGCGGAAATCAGGGGGCGAGGGAGACCCAGTACTTC. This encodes CASGNQGARETQYF.

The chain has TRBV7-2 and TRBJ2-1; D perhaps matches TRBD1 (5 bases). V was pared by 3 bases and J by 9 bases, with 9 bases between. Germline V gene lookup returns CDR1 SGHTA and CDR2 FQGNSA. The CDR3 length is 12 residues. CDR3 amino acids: CASSFRVGEQFF. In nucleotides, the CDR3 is TGTGCCAGCAGCTTCAGGGTTGGTGAGCAGTTCTTC. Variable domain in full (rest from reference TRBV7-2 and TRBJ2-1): GAGVSQSPSNKVTEKGKDVELRCDPISGHTALYWYRQSLGQGLEFLIYFQGNSAPDKSGLPSDRFSAERTGGSVSTLTIQRTQQEDSAVYLCASSFRVGEQFFGPGTRLTVL.

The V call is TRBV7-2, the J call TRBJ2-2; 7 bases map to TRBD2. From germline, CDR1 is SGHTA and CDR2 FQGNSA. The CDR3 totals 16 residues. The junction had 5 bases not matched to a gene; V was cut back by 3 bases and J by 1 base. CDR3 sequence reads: CASSFNPSGNTGELFF. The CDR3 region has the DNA TGTGCCAGCAGCTTTAATCCTAGCGGGAACACCGGGGAGCTGTTTTTT.

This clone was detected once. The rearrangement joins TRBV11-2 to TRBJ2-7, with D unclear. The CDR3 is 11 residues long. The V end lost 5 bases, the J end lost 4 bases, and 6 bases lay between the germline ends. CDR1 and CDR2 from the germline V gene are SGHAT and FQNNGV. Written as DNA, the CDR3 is TGTGCCAGCAGCCCCAGTTACGAGCAGTACTTC. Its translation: CASSPSYEQYF.

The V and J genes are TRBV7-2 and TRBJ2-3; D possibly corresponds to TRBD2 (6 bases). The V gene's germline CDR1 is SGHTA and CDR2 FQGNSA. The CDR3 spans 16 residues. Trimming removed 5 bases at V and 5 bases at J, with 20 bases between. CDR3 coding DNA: TGTGCCAGCAGCCGCTTCCAGGGCGGAGCGGGAGATACGCAGTATTTT. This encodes CASSRFQGGAGDTQYF.

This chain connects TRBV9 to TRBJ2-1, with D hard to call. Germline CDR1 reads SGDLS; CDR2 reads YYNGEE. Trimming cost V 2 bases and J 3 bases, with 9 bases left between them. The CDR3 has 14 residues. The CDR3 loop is CASSVSGGYNEQFF. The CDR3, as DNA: TGTGCCAGCAGCGTTTCCGGCGGCTACAATGAGCAGTTCTTC.

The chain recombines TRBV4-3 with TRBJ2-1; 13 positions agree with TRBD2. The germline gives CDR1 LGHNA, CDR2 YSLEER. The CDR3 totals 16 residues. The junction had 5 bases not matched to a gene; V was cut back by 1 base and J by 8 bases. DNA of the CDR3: TGCGCCAGCAGCCAAGTCCAGACTAGCGGGGGGTATGAGCAGTTCTTC. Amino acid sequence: CASSQVQTSGGYEQFF.

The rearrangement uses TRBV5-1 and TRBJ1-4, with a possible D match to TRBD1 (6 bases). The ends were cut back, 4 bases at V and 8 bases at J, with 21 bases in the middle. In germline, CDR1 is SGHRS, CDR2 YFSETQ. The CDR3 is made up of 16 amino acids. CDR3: CASSPGHLGPGEKLFF. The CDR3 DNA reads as TGCGCCAGCAGCCCGGGACACCTAGGACCGGGAGAAAAACTGTTTTTT. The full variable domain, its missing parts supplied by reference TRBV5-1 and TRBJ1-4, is KAGVTQTPRYLIKTRGQQVTLSCSPISGHRSVSWYQQTPGQGLQFLFEYFSETQRNKGNFPGRFSGRQFSNSRSEMNVSTLELGDSALYLCASSPGHLGPGEKLFFGSGTQLSVL.

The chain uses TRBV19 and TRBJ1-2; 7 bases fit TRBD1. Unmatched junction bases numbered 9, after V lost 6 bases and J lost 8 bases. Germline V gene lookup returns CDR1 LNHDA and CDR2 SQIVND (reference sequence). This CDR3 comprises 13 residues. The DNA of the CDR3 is TGTGCCAGTAGCTTCGACAGGGTGGGCGGCTACACCTTC. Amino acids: CASSFDRVGGYTF.